This T cell receptor (beta chain) was captured by sequencing in a study of glioma-infiltrating T cells. Using RNA template, CDR3s of TCR alpha and beta were amplified with iRepertoire arm-PCR. For one-step reverse transcription and amplification, about 90-400 ng of tissue mRNA or PBMC total RNA was used. In TCRdb, the multiplex PCR reads were re-called with MiXCR into one record per CDR3 protein. Counted here are around 170,000 distinct CDR3 sequences, 43% occurring once; the ten biggest clones make up roughly 5.4%. In regard to this clonotype: What it binds is not known.

Germline V lookup: CDR1 MGHRA, CDR2 YSYEKL. Losses at the gene ends were 2 bases for V and 5 bases for J; bases not matched to a gene: 5. The CDR3 length is 15 residues. Study-wide points: Only very few CDR3 sequences appeared in both tissue and blood. Tissue-blood divergence was below expectation in non-neoplastic patients, above in gliomas.

The sequence derives from a human donor with low-grade glioma or glioblastoma, undergoing nonglioma brain surgery, or in good health (not recorded which). The chain joins TRBV4-1 to TRBJ2-7, with 11 bases identical to TRBD1. Specimen: glioma tissue, nonneoplastic brain tissue, or PBMCs (not recorded which). CDR3 protein: CASSQPGQGVHEQYF. In DNA, the CDR3 is TGCGCCAGCAGCCAACCGGGACAGGGGGTCCACGAGCAGTACTTC.